One and the same sample provided the 30 T cell receptor beta chains below, sequenced in a study of blood T cell repertoires in COVID-19. Profiling relied on immunoSEQ multiplex PCR, and the TCRdb table lists in-frame clones only, not all of them. The data hold 150,000 to 200,000 clones, with approximately 85% observed a single time. Sequenced material: peripheral blood. The receptors shown here come from a woman aged 80 or older with acute or convalescent COVID-19.

The chain has TRBV5-4 and TRBJ2-7, with 12 positions matching TRBD2. The CDR3 has 16 amino acids. Germline CDR1 SGHNT, CDR2 YYREEE (reference sequence). The trim removed 3 bases at V and 3 bases at J, leaving 7 bases unmatched. Here the CDR3 DNA reads TGTGCCAGCAGCTCCCAAGGACTAGCGGGACACTACGAGCAGTACTTC. Protein: CASSSQGLAGHYEQYF.

The rearrangement joins TRBV15 to TRBJ1-2; D remains ambiguous. The CDR3 totals 15 residues. Germline CDR1 is LNHNV and CDR2 is YYDKDF (reference sequence). Trimming took off 0 bases at V and 0 bases at J, with 8 bases between the two ends. The CDR3 DNA follows: TGTGCCACCAGCAGAGATCCCGGAGCTAACTATGGCTACACCTTC. Residues: CATSRDPGANYGYTF.

The chain recombines TRBV5-1 with TRBJ2-3, with TRBD2 matching 12 bases. Germline-derived CDR1 and CDR2 are SGHRS and YFSETQ. Trimming took 3 bases from V and 3 from J; bases not matched to a gene: 5. CDR3 length: 16 residues. In DNA form, the CDR3 reads TGCGCCAGCAGCTCGACTAGCGGGAGAGATACAGATACGCAGTATTTT. This translates into CASSSTSGRDTDTQYF. Complete variable domain (other parts from reference TRBV5-1 and TRBJ2-3): KAGVTQTPRYLIKTRGQQVTLSCSPISGHRSVSWYQQTPGQGLQFLFEYFSETQRNKGNFPGRFSGRQFSNSRSEMNVSTLELGDSALYLCASSSTSGRDTDTQYFGPGTRLTVL.

This clone was counted a single time. The chain carries TRBV3-1 (or the pseudogene TRBV3-2) and TRBJ1-2; D remains unclear. Germline assignment: CDR1 LGHDT and CDR2 YNNKEL (reference sequence). The CDR3 covers 15 residues. V dropped 0 bases and J dropped 7 bases, with 15 bases sitting between them. CDR3 region: CASSQDGAVQTGYTF. The CDR3 DNA follows: TGTGCCAGCAGCCAAGATGGAGCCGTTCAGACTGGCTACACCTTC.

V usage is TRBV6-6 and J usage is TRBJ2-3, with D unresolved. The germline V gene encodes CDR1 MNHNY and CDR2 SVGAGI (reference sequence). V gave up 8 bases and J gave up 6 bases, with 15 bases separating them. The CDR3 totals 13 residues. Here the CDR3 reads CASVAHGRDTQYF. The CDR3 region has the DNA TGTGCCAGCGTAGCACACGGTCGGGATACGCAGTATTTT.

This clone occurred once. This chain uses TRBV6-5 with TRBJ1-1, with D perhaps TRBD1 (5 bases). Germline values: CDR1 MNHEY, CDR2 SVGAGI. This CDR3 has 13 residues. V lost 4 bases and J lost 4, with 10 bases in between. CDR3 loop: CASSFQGPTEAFF. Here the CDR3 DNA reads TGTGCCAGCAGTTTTCAGGGTCCCACTGAAGCTTTCTTT.

V is TRBV6-1 and J is TRBJ2-2; TRBD2 agrees at 10 bases. The J segment lost 7 bases and the V segment lost 4 bases, leaving 9 bases of the junction unmatched. The germline V gene encodes CDR1 MNHNS and CDR2 SASEGT. The CDR3 contains 16 residues. CDR3 protein: CASSAILAGAVGELFF. The DNA for the CDR3 is TGTGCCAGCAGTGCCATCCTAGCGGGAGCGGTCGGGGAGCTGTTTTTT.

The chain joins TRBV4-1 to TRBJ2-1; the D gene is possibly TRBD2 (6 bases). The CDR3 totals 16 residues. The V gene lost 1 base and the J gene lost 0 bases, with 10 bases spanning the gap. Germline CDR1 and CDR2: MGHRA and YSYEKL. The CDR3 reads CASSQANSGSYNEQFF. Here the CDR3 DNA reads TGCGCCAGCAGCCAAGCAAATAGCGGCTCCTACAATGAGCAGTTCTTC.

V gene TRBV4-1 combines with J gene TRBJ2-7, with a possible D match to TRBD2 (6 bases). From germline, CDR1 is MGHRA and CDR2 YSYEKL. Trimming took 3 bases from V and 3 from J, leaving 9 bases between them. The CDR3 length is 13 residues. The CDR3 nucleotides read TGCGCCAGCAGCCATGCCGGGGGCTACGAGCAGTACTTC. Its translation: CASSHAGGYEQYF.

The chain combines TRBV9 with TRBJ1-6; D is perhaps TRBD1 (5 bases). Trimming pared 1 base from V and 7 bases from J, leaving 9 bases between. Germline V gives CDR1 SGDLS, CDR2 YYNGEE. The CDR3 is made up of 14 amino acids. CDR3 DNA: TGTGCCAGCAGCGTAAGGGGTTCAAATTCACCCCTCCACTTT. Protein product: CASSVRGSNSPLHF.

The chain carries TRBV7-8 and TRBJ2-1; 12 positions agree with TRBD2. The V gene's germline CDR1 is SGHVS and CDR2 FQNEAQ. The V gene end was trimmed by 4 bases and the J gene end by 6 bases; junction bases not matched to a gene: 4. This CDR3 comprises 15 residues. CDR3 nucleotide sequence: TGTGCCAGCAGCTCTAGCGGGGGGGTTTCCAATGAGCAGTTCTTC. Protein product: CASSSSGGVSNEQFF.

The chain combines TRBV7-2 with TRBJ1-2; TRBD1 is a possible D gene (5 bases). The CDR3 spans 16 residues. Germline V gene sequence: CDR1 SGHTA, CDR2 FQGNSA. Trimming removed 2 bases from V and 2 bases from J, with 15 bases in between. The CDR3 coding sequence is TGTGCCAGCAGCTTACTTTTCGGGGGGGAAAACTATGGCTACACCTTC. Translated: CASSLLFGGENYGYTF.

The V call is TRBV6-5, the J call TRBJ1-2, with a tentative D call TRBD1 (6 bases). Trimming stripped 6 bases from V and 4 bases from J, with 15 bases between. The CDR3 length is 14 residues. CDR1 MNHEY and CDR2 SVGAGI come from the germline V gene. CDR3 in amino acids: CASRARGAGYGYTF. The CDR3 DNA reads TGTGCCAGCAGAGCCCGGGGGGCGGGCTATGGCTACACCTTC.

The chain is built from TRBV9 and TRBJ2-7, with 9 bases matching TRBD1. Unmatched junction bases numbered 10, after V lost 6 bases and J lost 6 bases. Germline CDR1 and CDR2: SGDLS and YYNGEE. The CDR3 is 14 residues long. CDR3 region: CASTAWDRDPEQYF. The CDR3 nucleotides are TGTGCCAGCACCGCGTGGGACAGGGATCCCGAGCAGTACTTC.

The chain uses TRBV19 and TRBJ1-6; maybe TRBD1 (5 bases). There are 17 residues in the CDR3. Per germline, CDR1 LNHDA and CDR2 SQIVND (reference sequence). V lost 5 bases to trimming and J lost 9 bases, with 23 bases between them. CDR3 bases: TGTGCCAGTAGTCCTTCATCTGGGAGGGGAAAGGGTTCACCCCTCCACTTT. Its translation: CASSPSSGRGKGSPLHF.

The J gene is TRBJ1-1, the V gene TRBV2; 8 positions match TRBD1. The CDR3 totals 16 residues. From germline, CDR1 is SNHLY and CDR2 FYNNEI. The V segment lost 0 bases and the J segment 5 bases; nucleotides outside the gene matches: 8. CDR3 in amino acids: CASSEAGAGGQTEAFF. CDR3 coding DNA: TGTGCCAGCAGTGAAGCGGGGGCAGGGGGCCAGACTGAAGCTTTCTTT.

The J gene is TRBJ1-2, the V gene TRBV7-2, with D possibly TRBD1 on 6 matching bases. CDR1 and CDR2 (germline): SGHTA, FQGNSA. Trimming pared 5 bases from V and 8 bases from J, leaving 15 bases between. CDR3 length: 13 residues. For the CDR3, the DNA is TGTGCCAGCAGCCTCCGGGACACCCGGGGCTACACCTTC. Translated: CASSLRDTRGYTF.

The chain uses TRBV27 and TRBJ2-5, with 10 positions matching TRBD1. The germline CDR1 and CDR2 sequences are MNHEY and SMNVEV (reference sequence). V gave up 5 bases and J gave up 5 bases; unmatched junction bases: 14. CDR3 length: 17 residues. The chain's CDR3 is CASSPNPGQGLSETQYF. CDR3 nucleotides: TGTGCCAGCAGTCCCAATCCGGGACAGGGGTTGTCGGAGACCCAGTACTTC.

The rearrangement uses TRBV9 and TRBJ1-1; 8 bases line up with TRBD1. The CDR3 is 15 residues long. V lost 0 bases and J lost 3; bases outside the gene matches: 4. Looked up from germline, CDR1 is SGDLS and CDR2 is YYNGEE. CDR3 amino acids: CASSVATGAYTEAFF. The CDR3 DNA reads as TGTGCCAGCAGCGTAGCGACAGGGGCGTACACTGAAGCTTTCTTT. The full variable domain, completed using reference TRBV9 and TRBJ1-1, is DSGVTQTPKHLITATGQRVTLRCSPRSGDLSVYWYQQSLDQGLQFLIQYYNGEERAKGNILERFSAQQFPDLHSELNLSSLELGDSALYFCASSVATGAYTEAFFGQGTRLTVV.

The CDR3 DNA reads TGTGCCTACCACCGGGGGACAGCTAATTCACCCCTCCACTTT. This gives the protein CAYHRGTANSPLHF. The chain couples TRBV30 to TRBJ1-6; 7 bases are shared with TRBD1. The CDR3 covers 14 residues. Germline V gene lookup returns CDR1 GTSNPN and CDR2 SVGIG (reference sequence). J was trimmed by 6 bases and V by 7 bases; bases with no gene match: 9.

The chain combines TRBV2 with TRBJ1-1, with TRBD1 matching over 8 bases. This CDR3 contains 15 residues. Germline CDR1 reads SNHLY; CDR2 reads FYNNEI. The trim removed 6 bases at V and 2 bases at J, leaving 8 bases unmatched. The CDR3 sequence: CASSTGQGLNTEAFF. CDR3 DNA: TGTGCCAGCAGCACCGGACAGGGACTTAACACTGAAGCTTTCTTT.

The rearrangement joins TRBV6-2 or TRBV6-3 to TRBJ1-2, with 9 bases that match TRBD1. The germline V gene has CDR1 MNHEY and CDR2 SVGEGT. CDR3 length: 15 amino acids. The V gene end was trimmed by 7 bases and the J gene end by 4 bases; junction bases not matched to a gene: 10. The CDR3 bases are TGTGCCAGCAACCCGGGACAGGGTGGAGGCTATGGCTACACCTTC. As protein: CASNPGQGGGYGYTF.

V is TRBV11-3 and J is TRBJ2-2; D remains ambiguous. This CDR3 is built from 13 residues. Germline CDR1 reads SGHNT; CDR2 reads YENEEA. V was clipped by 2 bases and J by 5 bases, with 6 bases between them. CDR3 amino acids: CASSLSRTGELFF. The CDR3 nucleotides are TGTGCCAGCAGCTTAAGTCGGACCGGGGAGCTGTTTTTT.

The gene calls are TRBV4-2 and TRBJ2-5, with 14 nucleotides matching TRBD2. After removal of 1 base from V and 5 bases from J, the junction contained 9 bases not matched to a gene. This CDR3 has 18 amino acids. Germline V gene lookup returns CDR1 LGHNA and CDR2 YNFKEQ. CDR3 DNA sequence: TGTGCCAGCAGCCAAGGAAAGACTAGCGGGAGGGCCGGGGAGACCCAGTACTTC. As protein: CASSQGKTSGRAGETQYF.

The chain carries TRBV18 and TRBJ2-7; D gene ambiguous. V shed 5 bases and J shed 5 bases, with 10 bases lying between them. The CDR3 sequence is 12 residues long. Looked up from germline, CDR1 is KGHSH and CDR2 is LQKENI. The chain's CDR3 is CASSSTGDEQYF. The DNA of the CDR3 is TGTGCCAGCTCATCGACTGGCGACGAGCAGTACTTC. The variable domain in full, with the rest retrieved from reference TRBV18 and TRBJ2-7, is NAGVMQNPRHLVRRRGQEARLRCSPMKGHSHVYWYRQLPEEGLKFMVYLQKENIIDESGMPKERFSAEFPKEGPSILRIQQVVRGDSAAYFCASSSTGDEQYFGPGTRLTVT.

This chain joins TRBV29-1 and TRBJ2-7, with D possibly matching TRBD1 (7 bases). Germline loops: CDR1 SQVTM, CDR2 ANQGSEA. Deletions cut 5 bases from V and 1 base from J, with 12 bases between. This CDR3 spans 13 amino acids. This CDR3 is CSVPGGQSYEQYF. CDR3 nucleotides: TGCAGCGTTCCCGGGGGACAGTCCTACGAGCAGTACTTC.

This clone was detected once. V usage is TRBV18 and J usage is TRBJ2-1; TRBD1 aligns across 11 bases. The V gene end was trimmed by 2 bases and the J gene end by 9 bases; junction bases not matched to a gene: 12. This CDR3 has 17 residues. Germline CDR1 KGHSH, CDR2 LQKENI. The CDR3 loop reads CASSPWESGTGGSEQFF. The CDR3 bases are TGTGCCAGCTCACCATGGGAGTCCGGGACAGGGGGAAGTGAGCAGTTCTTC.

J is TRBJ1-3 and V is TRBV7-2; TRBD1 might be the D (5 bases). The germline V gene has CDR1 SGHTA and CDR2 FQGNSA. Trimming stripped 2 bases from V and 0 bases from J, with 11 bases between. This CDR3 contains 16 residues. The CDR3 region is CASSLTRAASGNTIYF. DNA of the CDR3: TGTGCCAGCAGCTTAACCAGGGCTGCCTCTGGAAACACCATATATTTT.

The chain recombines TRBV5-1 with TRBJ2-7; TRBD2 matches at 13 bases. Germline CDR1 is SGHRS and CDR2 is YFSETQ. CDR3 size: 17 residues. The J segment lost 5 bases and the V segment lost 4 bases, leaving 12 bases of the junction unmatched. In DNA, the CDR3 is TGCGCCAGCAGCCGGACTAGCGGGGGTGGCGTAGTCAACGAGCAGTACTTC. Amino acids: CASSRTSGGGVVNEQYF.

This clone was recorded once. The J gene is TRBJ2-7, the V gene TRBV5-4, with 8 bases fitting TRBD1. CDR3 length: 17 residues. V was pared by 3 bases and J by 0 bases, with 11 bases of the junction left unmatched. Germline assignment: CDR1 SGHNT and CDR2 YYREEE (reference sequence). CDR3 coding DNA: TGTGCCAGCAGCTATGACAGGGGCAGCCTCAGCTCCTACGAGCAGTACTTC. This encodes CASSYDRGSLSSYEQYF.